Each of the 10 T cell receptor beta chains below was sequenced from the same sample in a study of blood T cell repertoires in COVID-19. Using immunoSEQ multiplex PCR, the repertoire was profiled, and TCRdb retains in-frame clones only, with some absent. This table holds about 42,000 clones, 84% found once. Sample: peripheral blood. The receptors come from a human donor in a cohort sampled during active COVID-19.

This chain connects TRBV18 to TRBJ2-1, with TRBD1 matching over 9 bases. V trimming: 4 bases; J trimming: 2 bases; junction bases outside the gene matches: 9. CDR3 size: 17 residues. CDR1 and CDR2 (germline): KGHSH, LQKENI. CDR3: CASSLRQGDSAYNEQFF. CDR3 sequence (DNA): TGTGCCAGCTCACTGCGACAGGGGGATTCGGCCTACAATGAGCAGTTCTTC.

This clone was observed a single time. V is TRBV7-8 and J is TRBJ2-7, with TRBD1 identical over 7 bases. Germline loops: CDR1 SGHVS, CDR2 FQNEAQ. Trimming removed 5 bases from V and 7 bases from J; junction bases left unmatched: 11. This CDR3 contains 14 residues. CDR3 sequence (DNA): TGTGCCAGCAGCGCCGGACAGGCCTCGGGGGAGCAGTACTTC. Protein product: CASSAGQASGEQYF.

This chain links TRBV7-8 with TRBJ2-7; 8 bases agree with TRBD1. Trimming at V came to 5 bases and at J to 7 bases, leaving 10 bases not matched to a gene. The CDR3 is 14 amino acids. Germline lookup yields CDR1 SGHVS and CDR2 FQNEAQ. CDR3: CASSPWTGSGEQYF. The CDR3, as DNA: TGTGCCAGCAGCCCCTGGACAGGGTCAGGGGAGCAGTACTTC.

This rearrangement joins TRBV11-2 to TRBJ1-6; 10 positions match TRBD1. Germline loops: CDR1 SGHAT, CDR2 FQNNGV. CDR3 length: 17 amino acids. The junction had 12 bases not matched to a gene; V was cut back by 0 bases and J by 13 bases. The CDR3 nucleotides are TGTGCCAGCAGCTTAGATACCCGGACAGGGGGTGGAGGGCCCCTCCACTTT. Protein: CASSLDTRTGGGGPLHF.

V and J are TRBV5-1 and TRBJ2-7; 9 nucleotides agree with TRBD2. V was pared by 6 bases and J by 2 bases, with 12 bases of the junction left unmatched. There are 16 residues in the CDR3. Germline V gives CDR1 SGHRS, CDR2 YFSETQ. For the CDR3, the DNA is TGCGCCAGCACCATATCAGGCGGGGGGGGCACCTACGAGCAGTACTTC. Protein sequence: CASTISGGGGTYEQYF. The full variable domain, its missing parts supplied by reference TRBV5-1 and TRBJ2-7, is KAGVTQTPRYLIKTRGQQVTLSCSPISGHRSVSWYQQTPGQGLQFLFEYFSETQRNKGNFPGRFSGRQFSNSRSEMNVSTLELGDSALYLCASTISGGGGTYEQYFGPGTRLTVT.

The chain has TRBV6-5 and TRBJ2-6, with a weak D call TRBD1 (6 bases). Germline lookup yields CDR1 MNHEY and CDR2 SVGAGI. This CDR3 comprises 13 residues. CDR3 region: CTAGTTGANVLTF. CDR3 nucleotides: TGTACAGCCGGGACAACTGGGGCCAACGTCCTGACTTTC.

The CDR3 here is CSASTTSGGETQYF. In DNA, the CDR3 is TGCAGTGCTAGTACGACTAGCGGGGGTGAGACCCAGTACTTC. The V call is TRBV20-1, the J call TRBJ2-5, with 12 bases fitting TRBD2. Trimming at V came to 3 bases and at J to 5 bases, leaving 4 bases not matched to a gene. This CDR3 region has 14 residues. Germline assignment: CDR1 DFQATT and CDR2 SNEGSKA (reference sequence).

The rearrangement links TRBV7-2 to TRBJ2-1, with 9 bases matching TRBD2. The germline CDR1 and CDR2 sequences are SGHTA and FQGNSA. The CDR3 length is 16 residues. Losses at the gene ends were 0 bases for V and 4 bases for J; bases not matched to a gene: 4. The DNA for the CDR3 is TGTGCCAGCAGCTTAGCGCGACTAGCGGAATACAATGAGCAGTTCTTC. This encodes CASSLARLAEYNEQFF. Drawing the rest from reference TRBV7-2 and TRBJ2-1, the complete variable domain is GAGVSQSPSNKVTEKGKDVELRCDPISGHTALYWYRQSLGQGLEFLIYFQGNSAPDKSGLPSDRFSAERTGGSVSTLTIQRTQQEDSAVYLCASSLARLAEYNEQFFGPGTRLTVL.

This clone was observed a few times. V usage is TRBV5-1 and J usage is TRBJ1-6; D call uncertain. The CDR3 consists of 14 residues. The V and J ends lost 4 bases and 6 bases respectively, with 11 bases between them. Germline CDR1 is SGHRS and CDR2 is YFSETQ. The CDR3 loop reads CASSHGDINSPLHF. CDR3 nucleotide sequence: TGCGCCAGCAGCCACGGTGATATTAATTCACCCCTCCACTTT. Complete variable domain (other parts from reference TRBV5-1 and TRBJ1-6): KAGVTQTPRYLIKTRGQQVTLSCSPISGHRSVSWYQQTPGQGLQFLFEYFSETQRNKGNFPGRFSGRQFSNSRSEMNVSTLELGDSALYLCASSHGDINSPLHFGNGTRLTVT.

The chain recombines TRBV19 with TRBJ2-3; possible D gene TRBD2, 5 bases. The CDR3 loop spans 14 amino acids. The germline gives CDR1 LNHDA, CDR2 SQIVND (reference sequence). Trimming took off 5 bases at V and 6 bases at J, with 15 bases between the two ends. In nucleotides, the CDR3 is TGTGCCAGTAGTGGGGTTGAGGGTCGGGATACGCAGTATTTT. Its protein product is CASSGVEGRDTQYF.